This TCR beta chain was identified in a study of T cell responses to AZD1222 COVID-19 vaccine. Concerning this clone itself: What it recognizes is unknown.

General study findings and limits: All repertoire sampling was performed exclusively after the peak T cell response. Baseline serology detected seropositivity in only a handful of AZD1222 recipients.

The CDR3 contains 15 residues. V was shortened by 2 bases and J by 3 bases, with 14 bases between the two germline ends. Germline assignment: CDR1 SGHRS and CDR2 YFSETQ. Clones were sequenced by immunoSEQ multiplex PCR, and TCRdb holds only the in-frame ones, with some missing. The data hold approximately 110,000 clones, with around 90% observed a single time. Material: peripheral blood, obtained 28 days after the second AZD1222 dose. The TCR sequence derives from an adult who received the AZD1222 COVID-19 vaccine. The chain uses TRBV5-1 and TRBJ1-2, with D possibly TRBD1 on 6 matching bases. The CDR3 region is CASSLLQGGYYGYTF. The CDR3 DNA is TGCGCCAGCAGCTTACTACAGGGCGGTTACTATGGCTACACCTTC.